These T cell receptor beta chains were read from a single sample in a study of T cell repertoires in cytomegalovirus infection. TCRdb re-derived calls from the reads in MiXCR, one entry per CDR3 protein. The data contain about 320,000 distinct CDR3 sequences, over 7.5% of them singletons. The sequenced material came from PBMCs. All receptors derive from a human donor in good health (CMV status not recorded). Some clones in this sample may be carry-over from other donors' samples. CDR3s leave out the opening cysteine and the closing phenylalanine or tryptophan. The order of the fields is V gene, CDR3 protein.

>TRBV7-2
ASSLHTRGNEQF
>TRBV20-1
SVGGTTLLTQY
>TRBV7-2
ASSLVLAGLHQPQH
>TRBV7-6
ASSFRIQETQY
>TRBV6-2/TRBV6-3
ASSPLPGQGASKNIQY
>TRBV9
ASSVAPGPANEQF
>TRBV7-9
ASSFDRAGTGELF
>TRBV6-2/TRBV6-3
ASRTGTGELF
>TRBV10-3
AMKQGGNGELF
>TRBV19
ASSIGGRETQY
>TRBV4-3
ASSHGGYPDPPYNEQF
>TRBV6-2/TRBV6-3
ASKRSNPYEQY
>TRBV10-3
AISVRVAGEDEQF
>TRBV10-3
AISEIINSPLH
>TRBV7-8
ASSFTGDYNEQF